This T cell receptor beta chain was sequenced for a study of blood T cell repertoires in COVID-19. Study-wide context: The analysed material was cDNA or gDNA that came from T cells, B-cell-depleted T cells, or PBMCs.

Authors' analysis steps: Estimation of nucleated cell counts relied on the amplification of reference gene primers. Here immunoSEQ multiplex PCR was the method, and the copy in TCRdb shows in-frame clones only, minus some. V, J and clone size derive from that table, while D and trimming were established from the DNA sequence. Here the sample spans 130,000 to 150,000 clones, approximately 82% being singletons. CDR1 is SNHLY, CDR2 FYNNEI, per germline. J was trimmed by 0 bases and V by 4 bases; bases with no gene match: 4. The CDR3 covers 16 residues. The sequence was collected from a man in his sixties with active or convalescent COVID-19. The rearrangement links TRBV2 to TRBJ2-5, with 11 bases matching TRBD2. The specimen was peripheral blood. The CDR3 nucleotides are TGTGCCAGCAGTGCAAGACTAGCGGGGAACCAAGAGACCCAGTACTTC. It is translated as CASSARLAGNQETQYF.